This T cell receptor (beta chain) was recorded in a study of cytomegalovirus exposure and HLA in healthy donors. This clone was detected a few times. TCRdb's table, derived via immunoSEQ multiplex PCR, lists solely in-frame clones and lacks some. Among over 200,000 clones listed, 75% to 90% were seen once. The specimen was PBMCs. This TCR was recovered from a woman aged 18-29 years in good health and CMV-seronegative.

The CDR3 loop is CSAFTGDTEAFF. For the CDR3, the DNA is TGCAGCGCTTTCACGGGGGACACTGAAGCTTTCTTT. The chain combines TRBV29-1 with TRBJ1-1, with a weak D call TRBD1 (5 bases). The V gene's germline CDR1 is SQVTM and CDR2 ANQGSEA. The CDR3 loop spans 12 amino acids. V was cut by 7 bases and J by 3 bases, with 12 bases left in between.